This T cell receptor (beta chain) was sequenced during a study of T cell responses to AZD1222 COVID-19 vaccine. Some clones are missing from TCRdb's copy, which holds only in-frame ones; the method was immunoSEQ multiplex PCR. The sample carries around 99,000 clones, approximately 88% recorded once. This CDR3 has 11 residues. Germline CDR1 reads KGHSH; CDR2 reads LQKENI. The ends were cut back, 4 bases at V and 8 bases at J, with 8 bases in the middle. V gene TRBV18 combines with J gene TRBJ1-2; D gene unclear. The clonotype comes from an adult in good health. Here the sequenced sample was peripheral blood, taken on day 0 of AZD1222 vaccination. Here the CDR3 reads CASSRGGGYTF. CDR3 in DNA: TGTGCCAGCTCACGGGGTGGCGGCTACACCTTC.